The 21 T cell receptor beta chains below were found in one sample sequenced in a study of blood T cells in healthy people across ages. Sample-barcoded 5' priming and a J-beta primer mix drove a second PCR of about 6 to 12 cycles. TCRdb reprocessed the 5' RACE reads with MiXCR, giving one entry per CDR3 protein. The sample has roughly 1.9 million distinct CDR3 sequences; roughly two fifths are singletons. Source material: blood. These receptors were obtained from a human donor in good health.

This clonotype was observed a handful of times. This chain connects TRBV20-1 to TRBJ2-1, with D unclear. Trimming took 6 bases from V and 1 from J, leaving 13 bases between them. The CDR3 runs to 14 residues. The germline CDR1 and CDR2 sequences are DFQATT and SNEGSKA (reference sequence). CDR3 region: CSAPGPLSYNEQFF. The CDR3 coding sequence is TGCAGTGCACCCGGCCCCTTGTCCTACAATGAGCAGTTCTTC.

The V call is TRBV20-1, the J call TRBJ1-1; 7 nucleotides agree with TRBD1. The germline V gene has CDR1 DFQATT and CDR2 SNEGSKA (reference sequence). V trimming: 5 bases; J trimming: 3 bases; junction bases outside the gene matches: 9. This CDR3 is built from 14 residues. DNA of the CDR3: TGCAGTGCTCACAAGACAGGGATCGACACTGAAGCTTTCTTT. The encoded protein is CSAHKTGIDTEAFF.

The chain uses TRBV5-1 and TRBJ2-7; TRBD2 is a possible D gene (6 bases). Germline assignment: CDR1 SGHRS and CDR2 YFSETQ. The V end lost 0 bases, the J end lost 2 bases, and 15 bases lay between the germline ends. The CDR3 is 16 residues long. The DNA of the CDR3 is TGCGCCAGCAGCTTGGACGGGACTCGGCTGGCCTACGAGCAGTACTTC. Its translation is CASSLDGTRLAYEQYF.

The chain has TRBV21-1 and TRBJ1-1. TRBV21-1 is a pseudogene. This CDR3 region has 13 residues. The DNA of the CDR3 is TGTGCCAGCGAATCGGACACGAACACTGAAGCTTTCTTT. Its translation: CASESDTNTEAFF.

The chain recombines TRBV20-1 with TRBJ2-1; 7 positions agree with TRBD1. The junction had 6 bases not matched to a gene; V was cut back by 4 bases and J by 6 bases. This CDR3 region has 13 residues. Germline V gene lookup returns CDR1 DFQATT and CDR2 SNEGSKA (reference sequence). In DNA form, the CDR3 reads TGCAGTGCTAAGACAGGGATACCCAATGAGCAGTTCTTC. It translates to CSAKTGIPNEQFF.

This clonotype is a singleton in its sample. A read error may produce the germline difference seen at one junction end. This rearrangement joins TRBV6-6 to TRBJ2-1; TRBD2 might be the D (6 bases). The CDR3 runs to 16 residues. From germline, CDR1 is MNHNY and CDR2 SVGAGI (reference sequence). Written as DNA, the CDR3 is TGTGCCAGCAGATCATCCGGGACTGCAATGTACAATGAGCGGTTCTTC. This encodes CASRSSGTAMYNERFF.

This clonotype was counted between two and nine times. J is TRBJ2-7 and V is TRBV10-3, with a tentative D call TRBD1 (6 bases). Germline CDR1 reads ENHRY; CDR2 reads SYGVKD. The CDR3 runs to 13 residues. V lost 6 bases and J lost 3, with 12 bases in between. CDR3 sequence (DNA): TGTGCCATCAGGGGGGACAACGGCTACGAGCAGTACTTC. This translates into CAIRGDNGYEQYF.

There are a few counts of this clonotype. The CDR3 DNA sequence: TGTGCCAGCAGCCCCCTTGAGGGGGTAAGGGAGACCCAGTACTTC. It yields the protein CASSPLEGVRETQYF. The genes are TRBV12-3 or TRBV12-4 and TRBJ2-5, with D possibly TRBD1 on 6 matching bases. The length of the CDR3 is 15 residues. Trimming cost V 6 bases and J 5 bases, with 19 bases left between them.

About this clonotype itself: A read error may produce the germline difference seen at one junction end. This sequence joins TRBV5-1 and TRBJ2-7, with D possibly being TRBD2 (6 bases). Germline CDR1 is SGHRS and CDR2 is YFSETQ. The CDR3 runs to 14 residues. CDR3 loop: CTSSLGGLFGEQYF. In DNA, the CDR3 is TGCACCAGCAGCTTGGGGGGACTGTTCGGCGAGCAGTACTTC.

The gene calls are TRBV6-6 and TRBJ2-7; TRBD1 matches at 7 bases. Germline CDR1 is MNHNY and CDR2 is SVGAGI (reference sequence). The CDR3 runs to 15 residues. J gave up 4 bases and V 8 bases, and 14 bases lay outside the gene matches. This CDR3 reads CASSDPTGTAYEQYF. The CDR3 region has the DNA TGTGCCAGCTCCGATCCGACCGGGACAGCTTACGAGCAGTACTTC.

The rearrangement uses TRBV12-3 or TRBV12-4 and TRBJ2-4; a weak D match, TRBD2 (7 bases). V was trimmed by 4 bases and J by 2 bases, leaving 9 bases between them. The CDR3 length is 14 residues. CDR3 in amino acids: CASSSGGPKNIQYF. The CDR3 nucleotides are TGTGCCAGCAGTTCCGGGGGGCCCAAAAACATTCAGTACTTC.

A few counts support this clonotype. This chain connects TRBV4-1 to TRBJ1-2, with D perhaps TRBD1 (5 bases). The CDR3 has 16 residues. V shed 1 base and J shed 0 bases, with 12 bases lying between them. CDR1 is MGHRA, CDR2 YSYEKL, per germline. The CDR3 loop is CASSQGWGRANYGYTF. CDR3 nucleotide sequence: TGCGCCAGCAGCCAAGGGTGGGGCAGAGCTAACTATGGCTACACCTTC.

This clonotype was recorded a few times. CDR3 loop: CASTGQGQGNEQFF. CDR3 nucleotides: TGCGCCAGCACCGGACAGGGTCAAGGTAATGAGCAGTTCTTC. V and J are TRBV5-1 and TRBJ2-1, with 8 positions matching TRBD1. Germline lookup yields CDR1 SGHRS and CDR2 YFSETQ. V lost 6 bases and J lost 7; bases outside the gene matches: 9. This CDR3 comprises 14 residues.

This CDR3 is CASSSSKQGDTQYF. The CDR3 nucleotides read TGTGCCAGCAGCTCCTCCAAACAGGGAGATACGCAGTATTTT. This chain uses TRBV7-3 with TRBJ2-3, with D tentatively TRBD1 (6 bases). Trimming left V 4 bases short and J 5 bases short, with 13 bases between. The germline V gene has CDR1 SGHTA and CDR2 FQGTGA. The CDR3 runs to 14 residues. Looking up the rest from reference TRBV7-3 and TRBJ2-3 gives the full variable domain: GAGVSQTPSNKVTEKGKYVELRCDPISGHTALYWYRQSLGQGPEFLIYFQGTGAADDSGLPNDRFFAVRPEGSVSTLKIQRTERGDSAVYLCASSSSKQGDTQYFGPGTRLTVL.

Of note for this clonotype: Sequence at one end of the junction differs from germline and may be a read error. The chain uses TRBV7-7 and TRBJ2-1; TRBD2 might be the D (6 bases). Per germline, CDR1 SSHAT and CDR2 FNYEAQ (reference sequence). The CDR3 loop spans 15 amino acids. The CDR3 bases are TGTGCTAGCAGCTCGGCGACGGGGGAGTACAATGAGCAGTTCTTC. Its protein product is CASSSATGEYNEQFF.

This chain links TRBV7-3 with TRBJ2-3; D is unclear. Germline V gene data show CDR1 as SGHTA and CDR2 as FQGTGA. The CDR3 runs 13 residues. Trimming shortened V by 0 bases and J by 6 bases, and 7 bases separated the two germline ends. The CDR3 sequence is CASSLTTKDTQYF. Here the CDR3 DNA reads TGTGCCAGCAGCTTAACTACGAAGGATACGCAGTATTTT.

This chain joins TRBV28 and TRBJ2-7, with no clear D. The germline CDR1 and CDR2 sequences are MDHEN and SYDVKM. This CDR3 comprises 14 residues. V was shortened by 3 bases and J by 0 bases, with 9 bases between the two germline ends. The CDR3 sequence is CASSLVYVSYEQYF. CDR3 DNA sequence: TGTGCCAGCAGTTTGGTCTATGTCTCCTACGAGCAGTACTTC.

The chain uses TRBV6-1 and TRBJ1-1, with 10 bases matching TRBD1. CDR3 length equals 17 residues. Germline V lookup: CDR1 MNHNS, CDR2 SASEGT. V lost 7 bases to trimming and J lost 2 bases; unmatched junction nucleotides: 13. CDR3 sequence (DNA): TGTGCCAGCAACAGGGACAGGGGCGGAGGTGGAAACACTGAAGCTTTCTTT. It is translated as CASNRDRGGGGNTEAFF.

V and J are TRBV7-6 and TRBJ2-1, with 9 positions matching TRBD1. V was clipped by 1 base and J by 1 base; unmatched bases: 2. CDR1 is SGHVS and CDR2 is FNYEAQ in the germline V gene. CDR3 length equals 16 residues. The CDR3 DNA follows: TGTGCCAGCAGCTTAGGACAGGGGGGTTCCTACAATGAGCAGTTCTTC. It codes for CASSLGQGGSYNEQFF.

This clonotype has at least ten counts. J is TRBJ2-7 and V is TRBV29-1; TRBD1 aligns across 10 bases. CDR1 is SQVTM and CDR2 is ANQGSEA in the germline V gene. The length of the CDR3 is 14 residues. With 4 bases clipped from V and 4 bases from J, the junction kept 7 bases outside the gene matches. As DNA, the CDR3 is TGCAGCGTTGCGGGGGACAGGGGATGGTACGAGCAGTACTTC. Encoded protein: CSVAGDRGWYEQYF.

This clonotype was observed a handful of times. CDR3 sequence (DNA): TGTGCCAGCACCCAACGGCGCTCTGGGGCCAACGTCCTGACTTTC. Encoded protein: CASTQRRSGANVLTF. The rearrangement uses TRBV7-9 and TRBJ2-6; D unclear. The V end lost 7 bases, the J end lost 0 bases, and 10 bases lay between the germline ends. Germline CDR1 is SEHNR and CDR2 is FQNEAQ (reference sequence). The CDR3 runs to 15 residues.